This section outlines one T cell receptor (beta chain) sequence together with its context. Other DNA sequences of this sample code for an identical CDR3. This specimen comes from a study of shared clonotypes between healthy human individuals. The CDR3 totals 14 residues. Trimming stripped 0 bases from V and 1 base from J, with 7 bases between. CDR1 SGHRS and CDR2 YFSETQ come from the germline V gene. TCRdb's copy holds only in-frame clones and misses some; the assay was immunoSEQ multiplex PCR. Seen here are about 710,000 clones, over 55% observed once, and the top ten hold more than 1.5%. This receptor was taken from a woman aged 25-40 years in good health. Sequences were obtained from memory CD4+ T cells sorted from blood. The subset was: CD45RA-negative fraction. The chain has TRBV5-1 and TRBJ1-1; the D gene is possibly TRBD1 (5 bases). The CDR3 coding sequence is TGCGCCAGCAGCTTGGCTCAGGGGAACACTGAAGCTTTCTTT. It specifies CASSLAQGNTEAFF.